This T cell receptor beta chain is from a study of cytomegalovirus exposure and HLA in healthy donors. The PCR used 60 Vbeta and 13 Jbeta primers. Some clones are missing from TCRdb's copy, which holds only in-frame ones; the method was immunoSEQ multiplex PCR. The table lists some 98,000 clones, 70% to 80% of them singletons. J was trimmed by 1 base and V by 5 bases; bases with no gene match: 14. The CDR3 totals 17 residues. In germline, CDR1 is MDHEN, CDR2 SYDVKM. These donors counted as nominally healthy when sampled, but unrecorded immune exposures were likely. The V call is TRBV28, the J call TRBJ2-7; 7 bases fit TRBD1. The sequenced sample consisted of PBMCs. This sequence originates from a man aged 18 to 35 in good health and CMV-seropositive. CDR3 sequence (DNA): TGTGCCAGCAGTAGACAGGGAACGACTTTCCTTTCCTACGAGCAGTACTTC. Translating gives CASSRQGTTFLSYEQYF.